This T cell receptor beta chain was documented in a study of cytomegalovirus exposure and HLA in healthy donors. The V and J ends lost 2 bases and 3 bases respectively, with 6 bases between them. Germline V lookup: CDR1 SGHRS, CDR2 YFSETQ. The CDR3 covers 13 residues. Clones were read by immunoSEQ multiplex PCR, and TCRdb kept only the in-frame ones, dropping some. Among 100,000 to 150,000 clones listed, 88% were seen once. The table lists this clone with a few counts. Sequenced input: PBMCs. The J gene is TRBJ2-1, the V gene TRBV5-1; D not certain. The sequence was collected from a man under 40 in good health and CMV-seronegative. The CDR3 spells CASSFDIYNEQFF. CDR3 coding DNA: TGCGCCAGCAGCTTTGACATCTACAATGAGCAGTTCTTC.